These T cell receptor beta chains were read from a single sample in a study of neurological immune-mediated disorders. One entry per CDR3 protein, called by TCRdb with MiXCR from the 5' RACE reads. Here the sample spans 39,000 or so distinct CDR3 sequences, 2% to 3% being singletons. What was sequenced was PBMCs. These receptors came from a man under 40 with multiple sclerosis. Both conserved end residues are part of each CDR3. D genes are given only for firm matches. Not every row has a clone size; where given, it reads once, few, many or a size class.

v_gene,abundance,j_gene,d_gene,CDR3nt,CDR3aa
TRBV5-1,many,TRBJ1-2,.,TGCGCCAGCAGCGTAAACTCCATGGACGGTGTCTATGGCTACACCTTC,CASSVNSMDGVYGYTF
TRBV15,many,TRBJ2-2,TRBD1,TGTGCCACCAGCAGCGGGACAGGGGATTCCGGGGAGCTGTTTTTT,CATSSGTGDSGELFF
TRBV6-1,many,TRBJ1-5,.,TGTGCCAGCAACTTCGACAGAAATCAGCCCCAGCATTTT,CASNFDRNQPQHF
TRBV28,many,TRBJ2-1,TRBD2,TGTGCCAGCAGTACTAGCGGGAGTAACAATGAGCAGTTCTTC,CASSTSGSNNEQFF
TRBV12-3/TRBV12-4,many,TRBJ2-7,TRBD2,TGTGCCAGCAGTTTCACTGCGGGAGGGCTTCCCTACGAGCAGTACTTC,CASSFTAGGLPYEQYF
TRBV29-1,many,TRBJ1-4,.,TGCAGCGTTGGGTGGAACGGGAATGAAAAACTGTTTTTT,CSVGWNGNEKLFF
TRBV7-3,many,TRBJ2-3,TRBD2,TGTGCCAGCAGCTCCCAAGCGGGGTCCACAGATACGCAGTATTTT,CASSSQAGSTDTQYF
TRBV7-7,many,TRBJ2-1,.,TGTGCCAGCAGCCTCGTCACGGGAAATGAGCAGTTCTTC,CASSLVTGNEQFF
TRBV2,many,TRBJ1-1,.,TGTGCCACCCTTAGTCCCCAAGGGGCGGGGAACACTGAAGCTTTCTTT,CATLSPQGAGNTEAFF
TRBV21-1,many,TRBJ2-7,.,TGTGCCAGCAGCAAATCCGGACAGCCCTACGAGCAGTACTTC,CASSKSGQPYEQYF
TRBV10-2,medium-sized,TRBJ1-2,.,TGCGCCAGCAAATGGCGCCATGATGGCTACACCTTC,CASKWRHDGYTF
TRBV14,many,TRBJ2-1,TRBD2,TGTGCCAGCAGCGTAGCGGGGGGGCCATCCTACAATGAGCAGTTCTTC,CASSVAGGPSYNEQFF
TRBV5-1,many,TRBJ2-3,.,TGCGCCAGCAGCTTCTCCCAGGCCCGGGATACGCAGTATTTT,CASSFSQARDTQYF
TRBV10-3,few,TRBJ1-6,.,TGTGCCATCAGTGAGTGGGACCCGGGGGCCTTCAACTATAATTCAACCCTCAACTTT,CAISEWDPGAFNYNSTLNF
TRBV20-1,many,TRBJ2-3,TRBD2,TGCAGTGCCCACGGGGGGACTAGCACAGATACGCAGTATTTT,CSAHGGTSTDTQYF
TRBV5-1,.,TRBJ2-1,.,TGCGCCAGCAGCCCTCCCCTCGCCGACACGGGTGAGCAGTTCTTC,CASSPPLADTGEQFF
TRBV2,few,TRBJ2-2,.,TGTGCCAGCAGAATACAGGGTCCCGGGGAGCTGTTTTTT,CASRIQGPGELFF
TRBV24-1,many,TRBJ2-1,TRBD2,TGTGCCACCAGTGATACAACTAGCGGGAGCATCTATGAGCAGTTCTTC,CATSDTTSGSIYEQFF
TRBV6-5,many,TRBJ2-5,.,TGTGCCAGCAGTTACGGCGGAGGTTTAATCGGAGAGACCCAGTACTTC,CASSYGGGLIGETQYF
TRBV3-1,many,TRBJ2-7,TRBD1,TGTGCCAGCAGCCCCTTCTCCAGGGGGACAGAAATGTACGAGCAGTACTTC,CASSPFSRGTEMYEQYF
TRBV5-1,many,TRBJ2-7,TRBD2,TGCGCCAGCAGCTACGCTTCTAGCGGGAGGACCTCCTACGAGCAGTACTTC,CASSYASSGRTSYEQYF
TRBV20-1,many,TRBJ2-7,.,TGCAGTGCTAGAGCCCGGGAGTACGAGCAGTACTTC,CSARAREYEQYF
TRBV20-1,.,TRBJ2-1,.,TGCAGTGGATGGGACGGAATCTACAATGAGCAGTTCTTC,CSGWDGIYNEQFF
TRBV5-1,many,TRBJ2-3,.,TGCGCCAGCAGCTTTAGGGGCATGGCACAAGATACGCAGTATTTT,CASSFRGMAQDTQYF
TRBV19,many,TRBJ2-7,.,TGTGCCAGTAGTATATCTCAGGGACCCTACGAGCAGTACTTC,CASSISQGPYEQYF
TRBV7-8,many,TRBJ1-1,TRBD1,TGTGCCAGCAGCTTAGCTGAATTACAGGGGGGGAACACTGAAGCTTTCTTT,CASSLAELQGGNTEAFF
TRBV20-1,few,TRBJ2-1,.,TGCAGTGCCCAGAGGCCTACACTGGATAATGAGCAGTTCTTC,CSAQRPTLDNEQFF
TRBV10-3,many,TRBJ2-1,TRBD2,TGTGCCATCAGTGAATCCCAGATCTTAGCGGGGGGGCGCAATGAGCAGTTCTTC,CAISESQILAGGRNEQFF
TRBV7-2,.,TRBJ2-5,.,TGTGCCAGCAGCATTAGCAGCATCCAAGAGACCCAGTACTTC,CASSISSIQETQYF
TRBV19,many,TRBJ1-5,.,TGTGCCAGTAGCGGGGGGTCTGGGAGCAATCAGCCCCAGCATTTT,CASSGGSGSNQPQHF
TRBV20-1,many,TRBJ2-4,TRBD2,TGCAGTGTTGGGACTAGCGGAAACATTCAGTACTTC,CSVGTSGNIQYF
TRBV12-3/TRBV12-4,many,TRBJ2-1,TRBD2,TGTGCCAGCAGCCCCGGACTAGCGGGAGCATACAATGAGCAGTTCTTC,CASSPGLAGAYNEQFF